One sample yielded the 31 T cell receptor beta chains listed below, sequenced in a study of early T cells in non-severe SARS-CoV-2 infection. TCRdb redid the calling of the 5' RACE reads with MiXCR, one entry per CDR3 protein. The sample holds approximately 50,000 distinct CDR3 sequences, around 10% seen once. Sequenced: whole blood. The receptors derive from an adult who was a healthcare worker with PCR-confirmed SARS-CoV-2 infection or an uninfected control (not recorded which).

V and J are TRBV20-1 and TRBJ2-1; 9 bases fit TRBD2. This CDR3 contains 15 residues. The germline CDR1 and CDR2 sequences are DFQATT and SNEGSKA (reference sequence). With 0 bases clipped from V and 9 bases from J, the junction kept 9 bases outside the gene matches. The CDR3 DNA reads as TGCAGTGCTAGAGATCAGAGCGGGGGGCGTGTTGAGCAGTTCTTC. Amino acid sequence: CSARDQSGGRVEQFF.

This clonotype was found many times. The V and J genes are TRBV27 and TRBJ1-1; D not certain. Germline lookup yields CDR1 MNHEY and CDR2 SMNVEV (reference sequence). V dropped 2 bases and J dropped 4 bases, with 11 bases sitting between them. The CDR3 consists of 14 residues. DNA for the CDR3: TGTGCCAGCAGTTTAGTCGGGCCTGGCACTGAAGCTTTCTTT. Translating it yields CASSLVGPGTEAFF.

There are a few counts of this clonotype. The V call is TRBV7-6, the J call TRBJ2-5; 9 bases are a match to TRBD2. Trimming at V came to 5 bases and at J to 3 bases, leaving 7 bases not matched to a gene. The germline V gene encodes CDR1 SGHVS and CDR2 FNYEAQ. The CDR3 contains 15 residues. CDR3 region: CASSHLAGIEETQYF. DNA of the CDR3: TGTGCCAGCAGCCATCTAGCGGGAATCGAAGAGACCCAGTACTTC.

This clonotype has at least ten counts. This chain connects TRBV2 to TRBJ2-3, with D tentatively TRBD1 (7 bases). Trimming pared 7 bases from V and 5 bases from J, leaving 16 bases between. Germline CDR1 SNHLY, CDR2 FYNNEI. The CDR3 runs 14 residues. DNA of the CDR3: TGTGCCAGCACCCGCCGACAGGGAGGAGATACGCAGTATTTT. Amino acid sequence: CASTRRQGGDTQYF. Combining the CDR3 with reference TRBV2 and TRBJ2-3 gives the whole variable domain EPEVTQTPSHQVTQMGQEVILRCVPISNHLYFYWYRQILGQKVEFLVSFYNNEISEKSEIFDDQFSVERPDGSNFTLKIRSTKLEDSAMYFCASTRRQGGDTQYFGPGTRLTVL.

Many counts were recorded for this clonotype. The V call is TRBV6-6, the J call TRBJ1-6, with a tentative D call TRBD1 (6 bases). CDR3 size: 13 residues. V dropped 5 bases and J dropped 10 bases, with 12 bases sitting between them. Per germline, CDR1 MNHNY and CDR2 SVGAGI (reference sequence). The CDR3 DNA reads as TGTGCCAGCAGTACCACAGGGACCTCACCCCTCCACTTT. It specifies CASSTTGTSPLHF.

In its sample, this clonotype was seen many times. The chain combines TRBV5-1 with TRBJ1-4, with D unclear. This CDR3 comprises 13 residues. The germline V and J ends were trimmed by 5 bases and 4 bases, with 9 bases remaining between them. Germline CDR1 and CDR2: SGHRS and YFSETQ. The CDR3 DNA is TGCGCCAGCAGATCGGACCTTAATGAAAAACTGTTTTTT. This translates into CASRSDLNEKLFF.

The chain links TRBV29-1 to TRBJ1-1, with 10 bases fitting TRBD1. Germline V gene data show CDR1 as SQVTM and CDR2 as ANQGSEA. This CDR3 comprises 12 residues. Germline trimming cut 4 bases from V and 7 bases from J; bases unmatched to any gene: 3. The CDR3 region has the DNA TGCAGCGTTGGGGACAGGGGAGGTGAAGCTTTCTTT. Translation: CSVGDRGGEAFF.

This clonotype has a count of ten or more. The chain carries TRBV20-1 and TRBJ2-3; 15 positions match TRBD2. V lost 6 bases, J lost 6 bases, and 10 bases stayed unmatched. Germline V gene data show CDR1 as DFQATT and CDR2 as SNEGSKA (reference sequence). The CDR3 totals 16 residues. CDR3 in DNA: TGCAGTGCCCCCCTCCTTGGACTAGCGGGAGGGGATACGCAGTATTTT. It specifies CSAPLLGLAGGDTQYF.

This clonotype was detected ten times or more. V usage is TRBV5-1 and J usage is TRBJ2-1; D is unclear. The V gene's germline CDR1 is SGHRS and CDR2 YFSETQ. The CDR3 has 13 residues. The V gene lost 6 bases and the J gene lost 5 bases, with 12 bases spanning the gap. CDR3 residues: CASTSPGNNEQFF. The CDR3 DNA reads TGCGCCAGCACGAGTCCGGGTAACAATGAGCAGTTCTTC. Full variable domain (rest looked up from reference TRBV5-1 and TRBJ2-1): KAGVTQTPRYLIKTRGQQVTLSCSPISGHRSVSWYQQTPGQGLQFLFEYFSETQRNKGNFPGRFSGRQFSNSRSEMNVSTLELGDSALYLCASTSPGNNEQFFGPGTRLTVL.

Only a few counts were recorded for this clonotype. The chain employs TRBV9 and TRBJ1-5; possible D gene TRBD1, 6 bases. This CDR3 has 15 residues. The V gene lost 0 bases and the J gene lost 5 bases, with 12 bases spanning the gap. CDR1 SGDLS and CDR2 YYNGEE come from the germline V gene. In DNA, the CDR3 is TGTGCCAGCAGCGTAGGTTACAGGGAGGATCAGCCCCAGCATTTT. Its translation: CASSVGYREDQPQHF.

Many counts were recorded for this clonotype. V and J are TRBV7-9 and TRBJ2-2, with D possibly being TRBD1 or TRBD2 (5 bases each). V lost 5 bases, J lost 12 bases, and 13 bases lay in between. Germline values: CDR1 SEHNR, CDR2 FQNEAQ (reference sequence). The CDR3 covers 12 residues. CDR3 coding DNA: TGTGCCAGCAGCCCTCGAGGGGACCAGCTGTTTTTT. Translated: CASSPRGDQLFF.

The V gene is TRBV20-1, the J gene TRBJ2-1; 8 bases are a match to TRBD2. Germline CDR1 is DFQATT and CDR2 is SNEGSKA (reference sequence). The trim removed 3 bases at V and 9 bases at J, leaving 7 bases unmatched. The CDR3 is made up of 13 amino acids. The chain's CDR3 is CSASKGREGEQFF. CDR3 DNA sequence: TGCAGTGCTAGTAAGGGTCGGGAGGGTGAGCAGTTCTTC.

This clonotype has just a few counts. The rearrangement joins TRBV14 to TRBJ1-4; D ambiguous. V dropped 3 bases and J dropped 7 bases, with 15 bases sitting between them. The germline V gene has CDR1 SGHDN and CDR2 FVKESK. This CDR3 spans 15 amino acids. DNA of the CDR3: TGTGCCAGCAGCCACAAGGTTATACCGGGTGAAAAACTGTTTTTT. Translation: CASSHKVIPGEKLFF.

Ten or more counts support this clonotype. The V gene is TRBV5-1, the J gene TRBJ2-1; 13 positions match TRBD2. After removal of 4 bases from V and 3 bases from J, the junction contained 13 bases not matched to a gene. Germline CDR1 is SGHRS and CDR2 is YFSETQ. This CDR3 region has 19 residues. CDR3 sequence reads: CASSLGLAGESFNYNEQFF. The CDR3 DNA reads as TGCGCCAGCAGCCTAGGACTAGCGGGAGAAAGCTTTAACTACAATGAGCAGTTCTTC.

This clonotype was seen more than once but under ten times. V gene TRBV9 combines with J gene TRBJ2-7, with D hard to call. V lost 3 bases to trimming and J lost 5 bases, with 15 bases between them. There are 14 residues in the CDR3. CDR1 SGDLS and CDR2 YYNGEE come from the germline V gene. The CDR3 region has the DNA TGTGCCAGCAGCGCCGGACGGTTCGGCCACGAGCAGTACTTC. It specifies CASSAGRFGHEQYF.

This chain connects TRBV20-1 to TRBJ2-3; 9 bases line up with TRBD2. V gave up 3 bases and J gave up 1 base; unmatched junction bases: 8. The CDR3 totals 16 residues. The germline CDR1 and CDR2 sequences are DFQATT and SNEGSKA (reference sequence). CDR3 residues: CSASKRGVTRTDTQYF. In nucleotides, the CDR3 is TGCAGTGCTAGCAAGCGGGGGGTGACACGCACAGATACGCAGTATTTT.

This clonotype was counted ten times or more. The V call is TRBV19, the J call TRBJ2-7; a possible D gene is TRBD1 (6 bases). Germline CDR1 LNHDA, CDR2 SQIVND (reference sequence). Trimming took 6 bases from V and 3 from J, leaving 21 bases between them. This CDR3 is 16 amino acids long. CDR3 sequence reads: CASRSTTGSWDYEQYF. The CDR3 nucleotides are TGTGCCAGTAGATCAACCACAGGGAGTTGGGACTACGAGCAGTACTTC.

There are a few counts of this clonotype. V is TRBV20-1 and J is TRBJ1-2; 8 bases agree with TRBD1. J gave up 5 bases and V 2 bases, and 7 bases lay outside the gene matches. CDR1 and CDR2 (germline): DFQATT, SNEGSKA (reference sequence). The CDR3 is 14 residues long. The CDR3, as DNA: TGCAGTGCTAGATACCCCGGACAGGGATATGGCTACACCTTC. Residues: CSARYPGQGYGYTF.

This clonotype was detected ten times or more. The chain combines TRBV7-9 with TRBJ1-6; the D gene is possibly TRBD1 (6 bases). Looked up from germline, CDR1 is SEHNR and CDR2 is FQNEAQ (reference sequence). CDR3 size: 16 residues. V lost 0 bases, J lost 6 bases, and 12 bases lay in between. For the CDR3, the DNA is TGTGCCAGCAGCTTAGCGCAGGCGGGGGCTAATTCACCCCTCCACTTT. Its protein is CASSLAQAGANSPLHF. The full variable domain, completed using reference TRBV7-9 and TRBJ1-6, is DTGVSQNPRHKITKRGQNVTFRCDPISEHNRLYWYRQTLGQGPEFLTYFQNEAQLEKSRLLSDRFSAERPKGSFSTLEIQRTEQGDSAMYLCASSLAQAGANSPLHFGNGTRLTVT.

This clonotype was detected ten times or more. The rearrangement joins TRBV7-2 to TRBJ2-1; 8 bases match TRBD2. The V and J ends lost 0 bases and 5 bases, in that order; junction bases with no gene match: 0. The CDR3 sequence is 14 residues long. Germline V lookup: CDR1 SGHTA, CDR2 FQGNSA. The CDR3 here is CASSLASGDNEQFF. DNA of the CDR3: TGTGCCAGCAGCTTAGCTAGCGGGGACAATGAGCAGTTCTTC.

The CDR3 protein is CSASPIADLPYEQYF. The CDR3 bases are TGCAGTGCCTCCCCCATAGCGGACCTTCCCTACGAGCAGTACTTC. The chain recombines TRBV20-1 with TRBJ2-7, with a tentative D call TRBD2 (6 bases). Germline lookup yields CDR1 DFQATT and CDR2 SNEGSKA (reference sequence). The CDR3 is 15 amino acids. Trimming removed 6 bases at V and 2 bases at J, with 20 bases between.

The table lists this clonotype with a few counts. The chain has TRBV12-3 or TRBV12-4 and TRBJ1-3; tentative D call: TRBD1 (5 bases). V was shortened by 6 bases and J by 3 bases, with 18 bases between the two germline ends. The CDR3 is made up of 16 amino acids. The CDR3 DNA reads TGTGCCAGCAGGAACCGTGGGGGAATTGTTGGAAACACCATATATTTT. Protein: CASRNRGGIVGNTIYF.

This clonotype was detected many times. The chain carries TRBV9 and TRBJ2-7; D may be TRBD1 (6 bases). Germline CDR1 reads SGDLS; CDR2 reads YYNGEE. V was trimmed by 6 bases and J by 4 bases, leaving 14 bases between them. This CDR3 spans 13 amino acids. CDR3 DNA: TGTGCCAGCAACAGGGAAGGAACTTACGAGCAGTACTTC. Protein product: CASNREGTYEQYF.

This clonotype has a count of ten or more. The genes are TRBV7-6 and TRBJ2-3, with 13 bases identical to TRBD2. Germline CDR1 SGHVS, CDR2 FNYEAQ. The CDR3 length is 16 residues. Unmatched junction bases numbered 5, after V lost 5 bases and J lost 3 bases. CDR3 loop: CASSRQGLAGTDTQYF. The CDR3, as DNA: TGTGCCAGCAGCCGCCAGGGACTAGCGGGAACAGATACGCAGTATTTT.

This clonotype was recorded many times. This chain links TRBV12-3 or TRBV12-4 with TRBJ2-5; unclear D gene. V was cut by 7 bases and J by 2 bases, with 8 bases left in between. The CDR3 covers 12 residues. CDR3: CASMRQQETQYF. The CDR3 DNA reads TGTGCCAGCATGAGGCAGCAAGAGACCCAGTACTTC.

This clonotype was observed a single time. CDR3 nucleotide sequence: TGTGCCAGCAGAAGATTAGCGGGAAAAGGGACAGATACGCAGTATTTT. Amino acid sequence: CASRRLAGKGTDTQYF. The chain joins TRBV28 to TRBJ2-3; 8 bases are shared with TRBD2. The V segment lost 6 bases and the J segment 3 bases; nucleotides outside the gene matches: 11. CDR1 is MDHEN, CDR2 SYDVKM, per germline. CDR3 size: 16 residues.

This clonotype has a handful of counts. The chain employs TRBV24-1 and TRBJ2-3; D is ambiguous. Looked up from germline, CDR1 is KGHDR and CDR2 is SFDVKD. Trimming removed 5 bases at V and 2 bases at J, with 4 bases between. The CDR3 contains 12 residues. CDR3 bases: TGTGCCACCAGTGCCGTCACAGATACGCAGTATTTT. Amino acid sequence: CATSAVTDTQYF.

This clonotype came up a few times. V is TRBV4-1 and J is TRBJ1-2; 10 positions agree with TRBD1. J lost 6 bases, V lost 5 bases, and 12 bases had no gene match. The CDR3 consists of 16 residues. CDR1 is MGHRA and CDR2 is YSYEKL in the germline V gene. The CDR3 DNA reads TGCGCCAGCAGCTCAACGCCGGGACAGGGGATTGATGGCTACACCTTC. It encodes CASSSTPGQGIDGYTF.

This clonotype showed up just once. A much larger clone differs from this one at a single base, so this may be a read error. The chain links TRBV11-3 to TRBJ2-5; D is unclear. The CDR3 consists of 13 residues. The germline V gene has CDR1 SGHNT and CDR2 YENEEA. Trimming pared 5 bases from V and 5 bases from J, leaving 12 bases between. The CDR3 here is CASSPSGTETQYF. Here the CDR3 DNA reads TGTGCCAGCAGCCCATCAGGAACGGAGACCCAGTACTTC.

The CDR3 DNA sequence: TGTGCCAGCAACTGGGGTAGAGACTATGGCTACACCTTC. It is translated as CASNWGRDYGYTF. The chain links TRBV12-3 or TRBV12-4 to TRBJ1-2; D gene uncertain. V shed 7 bases and J shed 3 bases, with 12 bases lying between them. This CDR3 is 13 amino acids long.

The rearrangement joins TRBV18 to TRBJ1-2; D gene uncertain. Germline V gene sequence: CDR1 KGHSH, CDR2 LQKENI. V was shortened by 6 bases and J by 4 bases, with 12 bases between the two germline ends. The CDR3 has 13 amino acids. The CDR3 region is CASSPPGLYGYTF. Here the CDR3 DNA reads TGTGCCAGCTCCCCCCCAGGCCTCTATGGCTACACCTTC.